This T cell receptor (beta chain) was found in a study of blood T cells in healthy people across ages. For the second PCR, which ran for 7 to 11 cycles, a sample-barcoded 5' primer and a J-beta primer mix were used. One entry per CDR3 protein results from TCRdb running MiXCR on the 5' RACE reads. The sample yields about 640,000 distinct CDR3 sequences, around two fifths seen once. This clonotype was counted only a few times. Samples each yielded at least 5 micrograms of total RNA. This CDR3 region has 17 residues. V dropped 5 bases and J dropped 0 bases, with 14 bases sitting between them. Germline CDR1 reads SNHLY; CDR2 reads FYNNEI.

The sequencing input was blood. The V call is TRBV2, the J call TRBJ2-6; D not certain. The source is a man older than 75 in good health. The CDR3 loop is CASSREHTSSGANVLTF. The CDR3 DNA follows: TGTGCCAGCAGTCGTGAACATACAAGCTCTGGGGCCAACGTCCTGACTTTC.